The clone carrying this TCR beta chain was observed a single time. The same CDR3 arises from other DNA sequences in this sample as well. Participants came from about two dozen US areas, aged roughly 18 to 100 years. This sample was included in a study of blood T cell repertoires in COVID-19. About the research overall: Sample material is recorded as cDNA or gDNA derived from T cells, B-cell-depleted T cells, or PBMCs.

Method: immunoSEQ multiplex PCR; TCRdb's copy keeps in-frame clones and lacks some. The sample lists hundreds of thousands of clones, approximately 90% occurring once. Trimming removed 3 bases from V and 7 bases from J, with 12 bases in between. The CDR3 spans 12 residues. CDR1 and CDR2 from the germline V gene are DFQATT and SNEGSKA (reference sequence). The sequenced material came from PBMCs or T cells enriched from blood (not recorded which). The sequence was collected from a woman between 25 and 40 years old who had recovered from COVID-19. This chain links TRBV20-1 with TRBJ1-2; D is unresolved. Here the CDR3 DNA reads TGCAGTGCTAGTTTCCGCGCCTCTGGCTACACCTTC. Protein: CSASFRASGYTF.